This T cell receptor beta chain was recovered during a study of cytomegalovirus exposure and HLA in healthy donors. Study-wide results and caveats: The finding came from a later analysis; first-cohort TCR clusters tended to co-occur in the roughly 120 validation repertoires. A list of 150 to 200 TCR beta chains associated with cytomegalovirus was given. The classifier was said to identify cytomegalovirus status with high specificity and sensitivity.

Only in-frame clones appear in the TCRdb table, and some are missing; sequencing was by immunoSEQ multiplex PCR. The table shows 100,000 to 150,000 clones, with approximately 92% occurring only once. The donors were part of the roughly 120-subject validation cohort, which stood apart from the approximately 630-subject first cohort. Concerning this clone itself: The antigen remains undetermined.

Sequencing used PBMCs. This clonotype was sampled from a woman younger than 35 in good health and CMV-seronegative.

In DNA, the CDR3 is TGCGCCAGCAGGTGGCAGGGCTTCTTCACAGATACGCAGTATTTT. Protein: CASRWQGFFTDTQYF. V gene TRBV5-1 combines with J gene TRBJ2-3; maybe TRBD1 (5 bases). Deletions cut 5 bases from V and 2 bases from J, with 15 bases between. The CDR3 length is 15 residues. From germline, CDR1 is SGHRS and CDR2 YFSETQ.